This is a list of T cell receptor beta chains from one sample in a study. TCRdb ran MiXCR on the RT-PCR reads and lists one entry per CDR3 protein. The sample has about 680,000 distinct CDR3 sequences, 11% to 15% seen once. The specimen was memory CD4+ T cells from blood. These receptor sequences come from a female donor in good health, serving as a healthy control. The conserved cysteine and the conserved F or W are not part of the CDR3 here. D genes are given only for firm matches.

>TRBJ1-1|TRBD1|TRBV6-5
ASRPDRGRRDTEAF
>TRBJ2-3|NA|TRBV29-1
SVEGGDKITDTQY
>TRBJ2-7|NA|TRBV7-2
ASSLGRQSYEQY
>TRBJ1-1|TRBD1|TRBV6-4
ASRVTGGVGEAF
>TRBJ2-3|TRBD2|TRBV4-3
ASSQDTASGGLTDTQY
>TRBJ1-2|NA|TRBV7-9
ASSLHEAGGYT
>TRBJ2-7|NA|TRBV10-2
ASSESQAGSNEQY
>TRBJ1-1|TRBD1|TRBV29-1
SVISTGGLNTEAF
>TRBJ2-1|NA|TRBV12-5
ASVRHRVNEQF
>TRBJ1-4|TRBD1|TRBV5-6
ASSLWTGIYEKLF
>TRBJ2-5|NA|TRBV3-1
ASSQGGVETQY
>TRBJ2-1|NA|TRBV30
ASAVESYNEQF
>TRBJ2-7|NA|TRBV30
AWGRIPGYEQY